This passage covers 21 T cell receptor beta chains from one sample sequenced in a study of blood T cell repertoires in COVID-19. Measured with immunoSEQ multiplex PCR; TCRdb has only the in-frame clones, and not every one. This sample yields roughly 400,000 clones, of which roughly 86% are seen a single time; about 2.1% belongs to the top ten. Input material: peripheral blood. The origin of the receptors is a woman aged 60-75 years with COVID-19, enrolled during active disease.

The chain carries TRBV2 and TRBJ1-1, with D possibly matching TRBD1 (6 bases). Germline V gene data show CDR1 as SNHLY and CDR2 as FYNNEI. This CDR3 spans 15 amino acids. The V end lost 6 bases, the J end lost 2 bases, and 16 bases lay between the germline ends. The DNA of the CDR3 is TGTGCCAGCAGGAATTCCGGGACACAAAACACTGAAGCTTTCTTT. It yields the protein CASRNSGTQNTEAFF.

This sequence joins TRBV5-1 and TRBJ1-2; TRBD1 might be the D (6 bases). The CDR3 sequence is 14 residues long. CDR1 is SGHRS, CDR2 YFSETQ, per germline. The V gene lost 4 bases and the J gene lost 5 bases, with 15 bases spanning the gap. CDR3 in amino acids: CASSHEYRVYGYTF. The CDR3 DNA follows: TGCGCCAGCAGCCACGAATACAGGGTTTATGGCTACACCTTC.

This clone was observed once. The rearrangement joins TRBV12-3 or TRBV12-4 to TRBJ1-5; D is ambiguous. Trimming removed 4 bases from V and 3 bases from J, with 4 bases in between. The CDR3 runs 12 residues. As DNA, the CDR3 is TGTGCCAGCAGTTCAGACAATCAGCCCCAGCATTTT. Its translation: CASSSDNQPQHF.

This clone was seen only a few times. Other DNA sequences from this sample encode an identical CDR3 as well. This rearrangement joins TRBV7-2 to TRBJ2-7; D gene ambiguous. The CDR3 consists of 12 residues. CDR1 and CDR2 (germline): SGHTA, FQGNSA. V shed 2 bases and J shed 3 bases, with 5 bases lying between them. The CDR3 reads CASSLLFYEQYF. The DNA for the CDR3 is TGTGCCAGCAGCTTACTCTTCTACGAGCAGTACTTC.

The genes are TRBV5-1 and TRBJ1-1; D perhaps matches TRBD1 (6 bases). CDR3 size: 15 residues. Germline CDR1 and CDR2: SGHRS and YFSETQ. The V and J ends lost 3 bases and 0 bases respectively, with 12 bases between them. CDR3 DNA sequence: TGCGCCAGCAGCTCGGGACACGGCATGAACACTGAAGCTTTCTTT. Encoded protein: CASSSGHGMNTEAFF.

The V gene is TRBV18, the J gene TRBJ1-1; D gene ambiguous. This CDR3 spans 15 amino acids. V was shortened by 3 bases and J by 1 base, with 12 bases between the two germline ends. CDR1 and CDR2 (germline): KGHSH, LQKENI. For the CDR3, the DNA is TGTGCCAGCTCACCCTTTAAAGCAGGGAACACTGAAGCTTTCTTT. Its protein is CASSPFKAGNTEAFF.

The chain combines TRBV6-5 with TRBJ1-6; D might be TRBD1 (5 bases). Germline CDR1 is MNHEY and CDR2 is SVGAGI. The V and J ends lost 6 bases and 8 bases respectively, with 11 bases between them. The CDR3 has 13 amino acids. The CDR3 sequence: CASSNRIDSPLHF. The CDR3 nucleotides are TGTGCCAGCAGCAACAGGATTGATTCACCCCTCCACTTT.

The chain joins TRBV19 to TRBJ1-3; D might be TRBD1 (5 bases). CDR3 length: 12 residues. The V gene's germline CDR1 is LNHDA and CDR2 SQIVND (reference sequence). The V end lost 5 bases, the J end lost 9 bases, and 11 bases lay between the germline ends. The CDR3 DNA sequence: TGTGCCAGTAGTCCTCGGGGGGGCACCATATATTTT. The encoded protein is CASSPRGGTIYF.

The chain recombines TRBV27 with TRBJ2-1; D may be TRBD2 (5 bases). Deletions cut 4 bases from V and 6 bases from J, with 13 bases between. Germline loops: CDR1 MNHEY, CDR2 SMNVEV (reference sequence). The CDR3 is made up of 14 amino acids. DNA for the CDR3: TGTGCCAGCAGTTCAGGACTCACCCTCAATGAGCAGTTCTTC. Its protein product is CASSSGLTLNEQFF.

V gene TRBV5-1 combines with J gene TRBJ2-5; 11 bases fit TRBD1. Per the germline V gene, CDR1 is SGHRS and CDR2 is YFSETQ. The V gene end was trimmed by 4 bases and the J gene end by 3 bases; junction bases not matched to a gene: 5. The CDR3 runs to 15 residues. CDR3: CASSPRTGGEETQYF. CDR3 DNA sequence: TGCGCCAGCAGCCCGAGGACAGGGGGCGAAGAGACCCAGTACTTC.

The gene calls are TRBV18 and TRBJ1-3; a possible D gene is TRBD1 (5 bases). Between the trimmed V and J ends, which lost 2 bases and 0 bases, there was a span of 8 bases. Germline V lookup: CDR1 KGHSH, CDR2 LQKENI. This CDR3 comprises 15 residues. The CDR3 sequence: CASSPRGSSGNTIYF. Written as DNA, the CDR3 is TGTGCCAGCTCACCAAGGGGCTCCTCTGGAAACACCATATATTTT.

About this clone: Other DNA variants within this sample encode the same CDR3. This chain links TRBV5-1 with TRBJ2-2; possibly TRBD2 for D (5 bases). The V gene's germline CDR1 is SGHRS and CDR2 YFSETQ. V was trimmed by 4 bases and J by 2 bases, leaving 9 bases between them. This CDR3 contains 14 residues. The CDR3 reads CASSPTTNTGELFF. For the CDR3, the DNA is TGCGCCAGCAGCCCGACTACTAACACCGGGGAGCTGTTTTTT.

The chain has TRBV6-5 and TRBJ1-5; D may be TRBD1 (6 bases). Trimming took off 4 bases at V and 4 bases at J, with 17 bases between the two ends. Germline CDR1 and CDR2: MNHEY and SVGAGI. There are 16 residues in the CDR3. CDR3 in DNA: TGTGCCAGCAGTTCCATCGGCAGGGGCACTAATCAGCCCCAGCATTTT. This sequence encodes CASSSIGRGTNQPQHF.

This chain uses TRBV6-5 with TRBJ1-6; tentatively, D is TRBD1 (6 bases). The CDR3 contains 13 residues. CDR1 and CDR2 (germline): MNHEY, SVGAGI. The V gene lost 10 bases and the J gene lost 6 bases, with 13 bases spanning the gap. CDR3 loop: CATRGGLNSPLHF. The CDR3, as DNA: TGTGCCACTCGGGGGGGGCTTAATTCACCCCTCCACTTT.

The V gene is TRBV9, the J gene TRBJ2-2; 10 nucleotides match TRBD2. The CDR3 extends over 17 amino acids. V was clipped by 0 bases and J by 4 bases; unmatched bases: 6. CDR1 SGDLS and CDR2 YYNGEE come from the germline V gene. The CDR3 region has the DNA TGTGCCAGCAGCGTAGGGTCAGCGGGGGGGCGCACCGGGGAGCTGTTTTTT. Its protein product is CASSVGSAGGRTGELFF.

CDR3 nucleotides: TGTGGCTCCGGGACAAATGGCAATCAGCCCCAGCATTTT. This codes for CGSGTNGNQPQHF. This chain connects TRBV19 to TRBJ1-5; D might be TRBD1 (6 bases). The CDR3 totals 13 residues. Germline V gives CDR1 LNHDA, CDR2 SQIVND (reference sequence). Supplemented by reference TRBV19 and TRBJ1-5, the full variable domain reads DGGITQSPKYLFRKEGQNVTLSCEQNLNHDAMYWYRQDPGQGLRLIYYSQIVNDFQKGDIAEGYSVSREKKESFPLTVTSAQKNPTAFYLCGSGTNGNQPQHFGDGTRLSIL.

The chain carries TRBV3-1 (or the pseudogene TRBV3-2) and TRBJ1-2; TRBD1 is a possible D gene (6 bases). V lost 2 bases and J 1 base, leaving 8 bases between the germline ends. Germline lookup yields CDR1 LGHDT and CDR2 YNNKEL (reference sequence). The CDR3 totals 14 residues. This chain's CDR3 is CASSQLQGNYGYTF. In nucleotides, the CDR3 is TGTGCCAGCAGCCAATTACAGGGTAACTATGGCTACACCTTC.

The chain combines TRBV9 with TRBJ1-1; D might be TRBD1 (5 bases). Trimming took off 0 bases at V and 5 bases at J, with 14 bases between the two ends. The CDR3 has 15 amino acids. From germline, CDR1 is SGDLS and CDR2 YYNGEE. The CDR3, as DNA: TGTGCCAGCAGCGTAGCCAAGGGGATGCATACTGAAGCTTTCTTT. It encodes CASSVAKGMHTEAFF.

The chain has TRBV7-2 and TRBJ2-5, with 15 bases matching TRBD2. The germline gives CDR1 SGHTA, CDR2 FQGNSA. The CDR3 sequence is 16 residues long. The trim removed 5 bases at V and 5 bases at J, leaving 6 bases unmatched. The CDR3 nucleotides are TGTGCCAGCAGCAGGACTAGCGGGGGGGCTTGGGAGACCCAGTACTTC. This translates into CASSRTSGGAWETQYF.

The genes are TRBV30 and TRBJ1-6; D call uncertain. The CDR3 extends over 15 amino acids. Germline V gene sequence: CDR1 GTSNPN, CDR2 SVGIG (reference sequence). Written as DNA, the CDR3 is TGTGCATTCCGGACTTTTCGGTCTCTAAATTCACCCCTCCACTTT. It translates to CAFRTFRSLNSPLHF.

The chain carries TRBV24-1 and TRBJ2-1; 7 bases match TRBD1. The length of the CDR3 is 14 residues. The germline CDR1 and CDR2 sequences are KGHDR and SFDVKD. Trimming cost V 6 bases and J 6 bases; bases outside gene matches: 7. The CDR3 sequence is CATSSRQGVNEQFF. In DNA form, the CDR3 reads TGTGCCACCAGTTCTAGACAGGGAGTCAATGAGCAGTTCTTC.